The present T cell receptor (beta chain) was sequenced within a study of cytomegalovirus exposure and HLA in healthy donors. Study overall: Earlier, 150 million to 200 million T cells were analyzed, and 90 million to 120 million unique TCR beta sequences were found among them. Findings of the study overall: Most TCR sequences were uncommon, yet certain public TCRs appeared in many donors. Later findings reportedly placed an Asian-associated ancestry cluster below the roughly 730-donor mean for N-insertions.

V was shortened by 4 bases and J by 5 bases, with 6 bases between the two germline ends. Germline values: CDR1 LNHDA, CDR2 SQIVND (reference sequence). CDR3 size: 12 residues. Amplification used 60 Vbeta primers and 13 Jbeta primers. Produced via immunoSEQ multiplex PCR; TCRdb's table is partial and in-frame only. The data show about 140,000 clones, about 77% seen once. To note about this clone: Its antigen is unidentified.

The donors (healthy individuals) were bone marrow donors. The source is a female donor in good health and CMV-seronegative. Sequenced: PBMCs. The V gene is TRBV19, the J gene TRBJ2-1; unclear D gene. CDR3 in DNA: TGTGCCAGTAGTAGGCAGGACAATGAGCAGTTCTTC. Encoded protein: CASSRQDNEQFF.